Below, 3 T cell receptor beta chains from the same sample are listed, as sequenced in a study of beta chain features in type 1 diabetes. Expressed TCRB transcripts were sequenced because the entire RNA isolate underwent reverse transcription. Data came from immunoSEQ multiplex PCR; TCRdb stores just in-frame clones and leaves some out. This table has under 25,000 clones, around 50% appearing once. The sequenced sample consisted of stem cell memory CD4+ T cells from blood. The receptor set was obtained from a man aged 18 to 29 in good health.

The V call is TRBV7-9, the J call TRBJ1-1; D possibly corresponds to TRBD1 (5 bases). CDR1 is SEHNR, CDR2 FQNEAQ, per germline (reference sequence). The CDR3 consists of 14 residues. The V and J ends lost 2 bases and 1 base respectively, with 8 bases between them. CDR3: CASSLPGRNTEAFF. The CDR3 region has the DNA TGTGCCAGCAGCTTACCAGGGCGGAACACTGAAGCTTTCTTT.

J is TRBJ2-1 and V is TRBV27; 15 nucleotides match TRBD2. After removal of 3 bases from V and 3 bases from J, the junction contained 6 bases not matched to a gene. The length of the CDR3 is 18 residues. The germline V gene encodes CDR1 MNHEY and CDR2 SMNVEV (reference sequence). The chain's CDR3 is CASSFGLAGGLYYNEQFF. As DNA, the CDR3 is TGTGCCAGCAGTTTCGGACTAGCGGGAGGGCTATACTACAATGAGCAGTTCTTC.

The chain has TRBV14 and TRBJ2-5; maybe TRBD1 (5 bases). The CDR3 covers 14 residues. V was cut by 1 base and J by 2 bases, with 8 bases left in between. Germline V gives CDR1 SGHDN, CDR2 FVKESK. The CDR3 reads CASSQVGQQETQYF. The DNA of the CDR3 is TGTGCCAGCAGCCAAGTGGGGCAGCAAGAGACCCAGTACTTC.